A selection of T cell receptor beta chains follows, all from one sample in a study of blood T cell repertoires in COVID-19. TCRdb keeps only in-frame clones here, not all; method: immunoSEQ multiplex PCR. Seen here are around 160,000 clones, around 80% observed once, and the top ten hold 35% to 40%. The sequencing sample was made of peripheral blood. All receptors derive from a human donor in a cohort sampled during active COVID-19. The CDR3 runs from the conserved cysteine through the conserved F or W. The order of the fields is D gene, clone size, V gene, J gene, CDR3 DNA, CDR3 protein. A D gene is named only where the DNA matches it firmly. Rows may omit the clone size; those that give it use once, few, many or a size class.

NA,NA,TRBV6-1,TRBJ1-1,TGTGCCAGCAGTGAACTGGGGCCACCCACTGAAGCTTTCTTT,CASSELGPPTEAFF
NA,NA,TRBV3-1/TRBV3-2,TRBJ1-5,TGTGCCAGCAGCCAGGGCCCTACAGGCGGGAGGCCCCAGCATTTT,CASSQGPTGGRPQHF
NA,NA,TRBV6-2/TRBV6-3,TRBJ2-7,TGTGCCAGCAGTTACTCGAAGATACAGGGCATGAACTACGAGCAGTACTTC,CASSYSKIQGMNYEQYF
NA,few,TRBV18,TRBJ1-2,TGTGCCAGCTCACCTTCAGGGGCGGACTATGGCTACACCTTC,CASSPSGADYGYTF
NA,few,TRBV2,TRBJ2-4,TGTGCCAGCAGTGAAGACAGCTACACCTTAGCCAAAAACATTCAGTACTTC,CASSEDSYTLAKNIQYF
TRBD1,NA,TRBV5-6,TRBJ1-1,TGTGCCAGCAGCCTACAGGGGTTAGAAGCTTTCTTT,CASSLQGLEAFF
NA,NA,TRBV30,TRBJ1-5,TGTGCCTGGACCTCCGGGGGTAAGAGCAATCAGCCCCAGCATTTT,CAWTSGGKSNQPQHF
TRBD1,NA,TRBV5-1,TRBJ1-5,TGCGCCAGCAGCCCACAGGGGCGCAATCAGCCCCAGCATTTT,CASSPQGRNQPQHF
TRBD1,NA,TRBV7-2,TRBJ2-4,TGTGCCAGCAGCCCACGAGGGACAGGGGGCTTAAACATTCAGTACTTC,CASSPRGTGGLNIQYF
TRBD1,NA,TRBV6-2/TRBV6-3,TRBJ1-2,TGTGCCAGCGGCCGGGACAGTTACCGCTATGGCTACACCTTC,CASGRDSYRYGYTF
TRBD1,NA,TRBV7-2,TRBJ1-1,TGTGCCAGCAGCTTAGACAGGGGTTGGACTGAAGCTTTCTTT,CASSLDRGWTEAFF
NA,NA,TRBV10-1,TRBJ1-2,TGCGCCAGGGGCGCAGGGGATGGCTACACCTTC,CARGAGDGYTF
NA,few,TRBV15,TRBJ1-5,TGTGCCACCAGCAGAGACGGTCAGCCCCAGCATTTT,CATSRDGQPQHF
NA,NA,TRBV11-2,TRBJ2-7,TGTGCCAGCAGCGTTCCGGGCTACGAGCAGTACTTC,CASSVPGYEQYF